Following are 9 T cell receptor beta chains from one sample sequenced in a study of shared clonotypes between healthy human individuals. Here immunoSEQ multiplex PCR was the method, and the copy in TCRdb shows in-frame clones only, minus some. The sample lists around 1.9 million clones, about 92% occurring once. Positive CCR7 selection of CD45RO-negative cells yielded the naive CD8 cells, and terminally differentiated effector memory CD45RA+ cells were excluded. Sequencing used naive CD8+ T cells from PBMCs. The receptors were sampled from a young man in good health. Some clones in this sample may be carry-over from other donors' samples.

The CDR3 is CASVPTLEPEAFF. The CDR3 coding sequence is TGTGCCAGCGTCCCGACTTTGGAGCCTGAAGCTTTCTTT. The chain recombines TRBV7-9 with TRBJ1-1; D remains unclear. CDR3 length: 13 amino acids. Trimming took 8 bases from V and 6 from J, leaving 16 bases between them. Germline V gene sequence: CDR1 SEHNR, CDR2 FQNEAQ (reference sequence).

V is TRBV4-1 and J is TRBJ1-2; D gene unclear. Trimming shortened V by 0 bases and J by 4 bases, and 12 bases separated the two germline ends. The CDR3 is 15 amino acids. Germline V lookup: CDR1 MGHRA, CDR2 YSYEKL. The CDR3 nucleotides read TGCGCCAGCAGCCAAGATGTAGGATATGCCTATGGCTACACCTTC. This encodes CASSQDVGYAYGYTF.

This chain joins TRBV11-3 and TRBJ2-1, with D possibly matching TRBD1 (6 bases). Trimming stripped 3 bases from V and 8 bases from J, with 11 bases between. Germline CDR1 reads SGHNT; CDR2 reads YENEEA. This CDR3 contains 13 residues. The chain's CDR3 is CASSLGRGHEQFF. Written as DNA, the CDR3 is TGTGCCAGCAGCTTGGGCAGGGGTCATGAGCAGTTCTTC.

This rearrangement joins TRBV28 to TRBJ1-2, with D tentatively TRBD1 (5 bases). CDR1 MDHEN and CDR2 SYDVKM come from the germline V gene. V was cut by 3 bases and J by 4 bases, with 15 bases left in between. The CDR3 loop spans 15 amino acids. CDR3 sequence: CASSFSAQVPYGYTF. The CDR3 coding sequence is TGTGCCAGCAGTTTTTCTGCACAGGTCCCCTATGGCTACACCTTC.

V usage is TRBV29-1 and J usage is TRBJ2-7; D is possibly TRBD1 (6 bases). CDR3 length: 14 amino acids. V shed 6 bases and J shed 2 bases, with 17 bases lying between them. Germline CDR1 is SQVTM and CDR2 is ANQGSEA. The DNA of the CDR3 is TGCAGCGTCCCTGTGACAGGCGGTACCTACGAGCAGTACTTC. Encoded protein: CSVPVTGGTYEQYF.

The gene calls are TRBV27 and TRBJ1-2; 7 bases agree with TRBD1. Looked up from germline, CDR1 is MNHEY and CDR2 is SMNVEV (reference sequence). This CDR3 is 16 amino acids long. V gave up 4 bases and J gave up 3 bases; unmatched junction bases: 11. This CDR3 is CASSSRDRAKDYGYTF. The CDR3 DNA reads TGTGCCAGCAGTTCCCGTGACAGGGCGAAGGACTATGGCTACACCTTC.

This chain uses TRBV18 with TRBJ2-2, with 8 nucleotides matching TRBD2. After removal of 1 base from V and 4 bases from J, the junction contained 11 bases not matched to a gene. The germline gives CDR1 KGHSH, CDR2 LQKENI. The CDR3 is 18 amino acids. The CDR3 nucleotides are TGTGCCAGCTCACCACGTCCGGGGGGGCAGTCCCCCACCGGGGAGCTGTTTTTT. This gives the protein CASSPRPGGQSPTGELFF.

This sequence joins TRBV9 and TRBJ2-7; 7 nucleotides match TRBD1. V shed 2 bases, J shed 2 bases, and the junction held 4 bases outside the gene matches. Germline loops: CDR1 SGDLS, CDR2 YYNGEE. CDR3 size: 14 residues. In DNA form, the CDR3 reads TGTGCCAGCAGCGTTTCCGACAGGGCCTACGAGCAGTACTTC. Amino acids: CASSVSDRAYEQYF.

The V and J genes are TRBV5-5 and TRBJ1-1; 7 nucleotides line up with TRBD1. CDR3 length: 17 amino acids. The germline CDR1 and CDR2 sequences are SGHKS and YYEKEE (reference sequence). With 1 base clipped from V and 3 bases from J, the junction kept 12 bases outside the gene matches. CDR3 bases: TGTGCCAGCAGCTTGAGAGAAGAGGGGGCGAGGGACACTGAAGCTTTCTTT. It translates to CASSLREEGARDTEAFF.